This TCR beta chain was recorded in a study of T cells in tuberculosis. Assay used: immunoSEQ multiplex PCR; TCRdb lists only in-frame clones, some missing. The table has about 36,000 clones, more than 85% seen once. Findings and limits, study-wide: GEM motif frequencies gave over 55% accuracy; the GMM repertoire gave 80% to 90%. GMM-specific TCRs were nearer to active tuberculosis alpha repertoires, suggesting expansion. Cases with active tuberculosis were adults, while controls were adolescents.

As regards this clone: Its antigen remains unknown.

The source material was PBMCs. The TCR was taken from a donor aged 10-30 years with latent tuberculosis or without tuberculosis infection.

CDR3 bases: TGTGCCAGCACCAACAATCAGCCCCAGCATTTT. It is translated as CASTNNQPQHF. The chain couples TRBV6-1 to TRBJ1-5; D is uncertain. Germline V lookup: CDR1 MNHNS, CDR2 SASEGT. The CDR3 runs 11 residues. Trimming removed 7 bases at V and 3 bases at J, with 4 bases between.